The entry below describes one T cell receptor beta chain. One end of the junction does not line up with germline, which may come from a read error. Using immunoSEQ multiplex PCR, the repertoire was profiled, and TCRdb retains in-frame clones only, with some absent. The repertoire holds over 50,000 clones, with roughly 95% as singletons. This sample was taken from a study of control samples from healthy donors and cancer patients. Germline CDR1 is LGHNA and CDR2 is YSLEER. CDR3 length equals 15 residues. Sequencing was done on a sample of blood. The chain combines TRBV4-3 with TRBJ2-1; D assignment may be TRBD1 or TRBD2 (6 bases each). This sequence originates from a woman younger than 30 in good health. CDR3 amino acids: CASSQGGAHYDEQFF. The CDR3 nucleotides are TGCGCCAGCAGCCAAGGGGGGGCCCACTACGATGAGCAGTTCTTC.